This TCR beta chain derives from a study of blood T cells in healthy people across ages (dated by TCRdb to between 2014 and 2017). Study-wide context: In model experiments, roughly one uniquely barcoded TCR beta cDNA molecule per two T cells was captured by template switching. The study measured age-related changes in TCR beta repertoire diversity using deep sequencing normalized with unique cDNA molecular identifiers. For two donors (one aged 18 to 30 and one aged 80 or older), the study analyzed two additional independent replicas of 1 million unique cDNA reads from the same blood draw. Donors of different ages were randomly distributed across sequencing lanes to avoid experimental bias. Four age groups were formed from the donors: young (average 16 years), middle-aged (around 41), aged (approximately 60) and long-lived (about 80).

Donors were around 37 systemically healthy Caucasian individuals from Russia aged 6 to 90 years. Each donor gave roughly 9 milliliters of peripheral blood, drawn into EDTA-treated Vacutainer tubes. Ficoll-Paque density-gradient centrifugation was used to isolate PBMCs, with at least 7 million per sample. Total RNA, at least 6 micrograms per sample, was extracted from PBMCs with Trizol reagent. For every donor, flow cytometry on a PBMC aliquot measured the percentage of naive CD45RAhigh/CD27high T cells. On this clonotype itself: It lacks a known antigen. No qualities accompany the bases; no much larger clone lies one base away.

The CDR3 goes from the cysteine to the phenylalanine over 14 residues. CDR3 DNA only is kept here, 42 bases in frame from base 1. V is trimmed back by 5 bases and J by 1 base, and the junction contains 4 bases that no gene match accounts for. CDR1 SQVTM and CDR2 ANQGSEA were looked up in the germline V gene. Receptors were amplified or captured by 5' RACE. This sample was sequenced with an Illumina HiSeq 2500. The second PCR ran for roughly 6 to 11 cycles and used a J-beta primer mix along with a sample-barcoded 5' primer. A template-switch 5' adaptor carrying 12 random nucleotides introduced a unique molecular identifier onto each TCR beta cDNA molecule. Each sample yielded at least 3 million CDR3-containing paired-end reads. First-strand cDNA was synthesized from all RNA with the Mint cDNA synthesis kit, primed by a TRBC-specific oligonucleotide. All cDNA was treated with uracil-DNA glycosylase and then went through a first 18-cycle PCR with the universal primers M1SS and BC2_uni_R. In the source study's methods: Normalization of each sample was performed by random selection of 1 million high-quality reads, each carrying a distinct molecular identifier. Reads with shared molecular identifiers were discarded instead of being binned into consensus sequences. MiTCR, with a Q25 quality threshold and the strictest error-elimination algorithm, was used for CDR3 identification, clonotype clustering and error correction. A nonparametric unseen species model using Euler transformation provided a lower-bound estimate of total TCR beta diversity. In-frame beta chains were kept once TCRdb had trimmed the public reads at Q25 with fastp and called clones with MiXCR. Entries are consolidated by CDR3 protein sequence, retaining the most common genes and DNA. The V and J calls follow TCRdb's processing rather than the paper's. The sample table lists hundreds of thousands of distinct CDR3 sequences, 56% of them with a count of one. About 26% of the sample is taken by the ten largest.

Study-wide conclusions, independent of this receptor: The long-lived group showed more naive CD4+ T cells, fewer expanded clones and increased TCR diversity than the aged group, suggesting age selection. The CMV infection status of donors was not known, potentially confounding age-related changes in expanded clonotypes. Since profiling was done on bulk unsorted PBMCs, naive and antigen-experienced compartments could not be conclusively compared. Observed TCR beta diversity correlated strongly with the percentage of naive T cells measured by flow cytometry. Observed TCR beta diversity per million T cells fell roughly linearly with age, and a significant reduction was already apparent by age around 40. Estimates of total diversity based on one million sequenced T cells were considered lower bounds and underestimates.

The rearrangement combines TRBV29-1 with TRBJ2-1; 8 central nucleotides agree with TRBD2. Sequenced: blood. The receptor was derived from a man aged 40-55 years in good health. In nucleotide form, the sequence is TGCAGCGTTCAGGCGGGAGGTTCCTACAATGAGCAGTTCTTC. Its protein is CSVQAGGSYNEQFF.